Given below is one T cell receptor (beta chain) in context. Its antigen is unknown. Per-base quality was not reported, and no clone a single base away is much larger than it. A cohort of 25 to 30 patients with locally advanced or metastatic urothelial carcinoma, treated at Memorial Sloan Kettering on a trial protocol, was included. Peripheral blood mononuclear cells were collected from each patient pretreatment and during treatment, giving between 1 and 8 total time points per patient. The Qiagen DNeasy Blood extraction kit was used to purify genomic DNA from total PBMCs and from tumor samples. PBMCs were collected pretreatment and during treatment and were isolated and stored as previously described. Including the terminal cysteine and phenylalanine, the CDR3 comprises 14 residues. Only the CDR3 region is kept as DNA, spanning 42 bases read in frame from base 1. V trim: 5 bases; J trim: 12 bases; unmatched bases: 11. The germline V gene encodes CDR1 SEHNR and CDR2 FQNEAQ (reference sequence).

The data were obtained in a study of PD-L1 blockade in urothelial cancer (dated by TCRdb to 2016 to 2017). For context, the study as a whole: Every patient began therapy in about 2014 and was given atezolizumab 1,200 mg intravenously every 3 weeks. In the same patients who had TCR sequencing, pretreatment tumors also underwent whole exome sequencing and RNA sequencing. Blood samples yielded a median of roughly 140,000 T cells and more than 75,000 unique TCRs, with median clonality roughly 0.082. Durable clinical benefit was achieved by nine patients but not by the remaining 20. About nine tenths of the roughly 29 patients were males with bladder-origin urothelial cancer, and about 60% of the roughly 29 reported a prior smoking history. Blood samples were analyzed at 3 weeks after treatment start (second dose) and at 6 weeks after treatment start. Somatic, immune and clinical correlates of response to PD-L1 blockade with atezolizumab in urothelial cancer were the focus of an exploratory multi-omic analysis. Pretreatment blood TCR-seq was available for about 28 patients, at least one posttreatment blood collection was obtained for 24 patients, and tumor TCR-seq was available for 24 patients. Progression-free survival longer than 6 months counted as durable clinical benefit, and TCR features were additionally tested against both progression-free and overall survival. Patients had an ECOG performance status of 0 or 1 and had received between 0 and 3 prior chemotherapy regimens. Pretreatment tumor samples and matched peripheral blood, collected serially before and after atezolizumab treatment, underwent TCR sequencing.

What the work shows at the level of the full study, not this receptor alone: Greater expansion of tumor-associated TCR clones in peripheral blood 3 weeks after the start of treatment was observed in patients with durable benefit (n of about 20, p = 0.022). A pretreatment peripheral blood TCR clonality below the median was linked to improved progression-free and overall survival. Small sample size (n of about 30) and many exploratory analyses mean the results are intended to be hypothesis-generating.

To estimate absolute template abundance from read counts, synthetic TCR analog templates were spiked into each PCR. TCRbeta CDR3 regions were amplified from genomic DNA with bias-controlled V and J gene primers using the immunoSEQ assay. Sequencing of rearranged TCRbeta segments was done at approximately 20X coverage. On the study's bioinformatics: Clustering was used to correct sequencing errors, and CDR3s were annotated against IMGT to assign V, D and J genes. Downstream analyses used only productive TCRbeta rearrangements, leaving out any out-of-frame or stop-codon sequences. Clonality was computed as one minus Shannon entropy normalized by the log of the number of unique productive sequences. Clones differing between time points or between blood and tumor were identified by Fisher's exact test with Benjamini-Hochberg correction at adjusted p below 0.01. Here the immuneACCESS table is served through TCRdb, limited to in-frame sequences with V and J called. Missing clones are a known gap in these copies; in checked studies unresolved V genes cover under half, and the rest lacks a known reason. V and J calls and clone size follow that table, whereas D and trimming were derived from the DNA. Recorded for this sample are fewer than 50,000 clones; 70% to 90% of them occurred a single time. 7.6% of the sample is in the top ten clones.

The sequencing here drew on PBMCs, taken around atezolizumab (anti-PD-L1) treatment. The sequence joins TRBV7-9 to TRBJ2-7, and TRBD1 matches 12 of the central bases. The source is a man aged 55 to 70 with urothelial cancer. The sequenced DNA is TGTGCCAGCAGCATGGGACAGGGGGCTGTCTTGAGGTACTTC. This gives the protein CASSMGQGAVLRYF.